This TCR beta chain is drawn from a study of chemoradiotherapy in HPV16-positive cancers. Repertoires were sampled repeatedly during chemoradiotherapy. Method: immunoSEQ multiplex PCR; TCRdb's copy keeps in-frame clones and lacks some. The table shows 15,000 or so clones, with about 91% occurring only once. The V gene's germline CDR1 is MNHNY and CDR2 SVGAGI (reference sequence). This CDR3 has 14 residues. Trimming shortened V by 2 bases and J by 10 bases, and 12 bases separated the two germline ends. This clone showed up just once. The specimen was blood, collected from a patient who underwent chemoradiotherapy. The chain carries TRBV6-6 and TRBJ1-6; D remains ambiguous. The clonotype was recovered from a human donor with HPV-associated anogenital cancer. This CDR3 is CASSYQQRTSPLHF. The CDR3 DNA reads TGTGCCAGCAGTTACCAACAGCGGACCTCACCCCTCCACTTT.